What follows describes a single T cell receptor beta chain. Sequencing was performed with immunoSEQ multiplex PCR; in TCRdb, only in-frame clones are kept and a portion is missing. The sample lists under 250,000 clones; 82% were seen once. This record comes from a study of blood T cell repertoires in COVID-19. Germline V gives CDR1 SGHNT, CDR2 YENEEA. The junction had 5 bases not matched to a gene; V was cut back by 10 bases and J by 3 bases. The CDR3 runs 16 residues. J is TRBJ2-2 and V is TRBV11-3; 16 bases agree with TRBD2. The sequencing sample was made of peripheral blood. The TCR was taken from a woman under 30 with acute or convalescent COVID-19. The CDR3 bases are TGTGCCACCTCCGGGACTAGCGGGAGGGACACCGGGGAGCTGTTTTTT. This encodes CATSGTSGRDTGELFF.